Each of the 20 T cell receptor beta chains below was sequenced from the same sample in a study of blood T cell repertoires in COVID-19. Assay used: immunoSEQ multiplex PCR; TCRdb lists only in-frame clones, some missing. The sample carries 200,000 or so clones, 80% to 90% recorded once. The sample consisted of peripheral blood. The receptors were gathered from a woman in her 70s with active or convalescent COVID-19.

The chain joins TRBV10-3 to TRBJ1-6; 7 nucleotides align to TRBD1. The CDR3 length is 15 residues. V lost 4 bases, J lost 6 bases, and 6 bases stayed unmatched. Germline assignment: CDR1 ENHRY and CDR2 SYGVKD. CDR3: CAISGPGQSNSPLHF. The CDR3, as DNA: TGTGCCATCAGTGGACCGGGACAGAGTAATTCACCCCTCCACTTT.

The chain uses TRBV10-3 and TRBJ2-5, with D perhaps TRBD1 (6 bases). The CDR3 spans 15 residues. CDR1 is ENHRY, CDR2 SYGVKD, per germline. Trimming cost V 3 bases and J 5 bases, with 16 bases left between them. DNA for the CDR3: TGTGCCATCAGTGAACGACCAGGGGATTTGGAGACCCAGTACTTC. Protein: CAISERPGDLETQYF.

The chain links TRBV7-9 to TRBJ2-7; possibly TRBD2 for D (6 bases). V was trimmed by 5 bases and J by 5 bases, leaving 28 bases between them. This CDR3 has 18 amino acids. Germline V lookup: CDR1 SEHNR, CDR2 FQNEAQ (reference sequence). Here the CDR3 reads CASSPLGIGGIGSHEQYF. CDR3 sequence (DNA): TGTGCCAGCAGCCCCCTGGGTATAGGCGGGATAGGATCCCACGAGCAGTACTTC. Using reference TRBV7-9 and TRBJ2-7 for the parts outside the CDR3, the full variable domain is DTGVSQNPRHKITKRGQNVTFRCDPISEHNRLYWYRQTLGQGPEFLTYFQNEAQLEKSRLLSDRFSAERPKGSFSTLEIQRTEQGDSAMYLCASSPLGIGGIGSHEQYFGPGTRLTVT.

This sequence joins TRBV5-5 and TRBJ2-1; 7 positions agree with TRBD2. The CDR3 consists of 13 residues. CDR1 and CDR2 (germline): SGHKS, YYEKEE (reference sequence). The V gene end was trimmed by 0 bases and the J gene end by 10 bases; junction bases not matched to a gene: 4. The CDR3 region has the DNA TGTGCCAGCAGCTTGGGGGCGGGACTAGAGCAGTTCTTC. This sequence encodes CASSLGAGLEQFF.

The chain has TRBV7-9 and TRBJ2-1; 12 bases are a match to TRBD2. CDR3 length: 16 residues. Germline V gene data show CDR1 as SEHNR and CDR2 as FQNEAQ (reference sequence). The ends lost 4 bases at V and 4 bases at J; junction bases unmatched: 5. For the CDR3, the DNA is TGTGCCAGCAGCTCACCAGGACTAGCGGGGTACAATGAGCAGTTCTTC. Its protein is CASSSPGLAGYNEQFF.

This sequence joins TRBV11-2 and TRBJ2-3; D unclear. CDR1 is SGHAT, CDR2 FQNNGV, per germline. Trimming removed 1 base from V and 7 bases from J, with 12 bases in between. CDR3 length equals 14 residues. The CDR3 DNA reads TGTGCCAGCAGCTTAGCTCGTCAAGCCCATACGCAGTATTTT. Protein product: CASSLARQAHTQYF.

The chain recombines TRBV30 with TRBJ2-5, with D perhaps TRBD2 (5 bases). V was pared by 3 bases and J by 6 bases, with 14 bases between. The CDR3 consists of 13 residues. Germline values: CDR1 GTSNPN, CDR2 SVGIG (reference sequence). CDR3 bases: TGTGCCTGGAGGAGGGCCCCTACGAAGACCCAGTACTTC. Translating gives CAWRRAPTKTQYF.

CDR3 in DNA: TGTGCCAGCAGCCAAGCAAATTACCCGACAGCTAACTACGAGCAGTACTTC. Its translation is CASSQANYPTANYEQYF. V is TRBV3-1 (or the pseudogene TRBV3-2) and J is TRBJ2-7, with D maybe TRBD1 (5 bases). This CDR3 is built from 17 residues. Trimming stripped 1 base from V and 3 bases from J, with 19 bases between. In germline, CDR1 is LGHDT, CDR2 YNNKEL (reference sequence).

The rearrangement uses TRBV7-2 and TRBJ1-6; no reliable D call. The ends were cut back, 2 bases at V and 15 bases at J, with 29 bases in the middle. Looked up from germline, CDR1 is SGHTA and CDR2 is FQGNSA. This CDR3 is built from 18 residues. This CDR3 is CASSLRGQPGQLLGHLHF. CDR3 coding DNA: TGTGCCAGCAGCTTAAGAGGGCAACCGGGCCAACTACTCGGGCACCTCCACTTT.

V and J are TRBV30 and TRBJ2-7; 12 positions agree with TRBD2. J gave up 6 bases and V 4 bases, and 7 bases lay outside the gene matches. CDR1 is GTSNPN and CDR2 is SVGIG in the germline V gene (reference sequence). The CDR3 is made up of 14 amino acids. The CDR3 here is CAWTLAGGVGEQYF. DNA for the CDR3: TGTGCCTGGACCCTAGCGGGAGGGGTCGGCGAGCAGTACTTC. Filled out from reference TRBV30 and TRBJ2-7, the complete variable domain reads SQTIHQWPATLVQPVGSPLSLECTVEGTSNPNLYWYRQAAGRGLQLLFYSVGIGQISSEVPQNLSASRPQDRQFILSSKKLLLSDSGFYLCAWTLAGGVGEQYFGPGTRLTVT.

The chain recombines TRBV11-3 with TRBJ1-5; D is possibly TRBD1 (6 bases). Per the germline V gene, CDR1 is SGHNT and CDR2 is YENEEA. The length of the CDR3 is 18 residues. With 0 bases removed from V and 6 bases from J, the gap between germline ends came to 21 bases. The CDR3 sequence is CASSLDRGRGGGGQPQHF. The CDR3, as DNA: TGTGCCAGCAGCTTAGATCGGGGGCGAGGGGGAGGGGGTCAGCCCCAGCATTTT.

The chain has TRBV5-1 and TRBJ1-2, with 7 positions matching TRBD1. V was clipped by 4 bases and J by 2 bases; unmatched bases: 14. This CDR3 is 17 amino acids long. The germline CDR1 and CDR2 sequences are SGHRS and YFSETQ. This chain's CDR3 is CASSTGLLRGQNYGYTF. The CDR3 nucleotides are TGCGCCAGCAGCACGGGGTTGTTACGGGGACAGAACTATGGCTACACCTTC.

This sequence joins TRBV19 and TRBJ1-6, with 7 nucleotides matching TRBD1. The CDR3 covers 15 residues. Germline CDR1 is LNHDA and CDR2 is SQIVND (reference sequence). The V and J ends lost 6 bases and 9 bases, in that order; junction bases with no gene match: 11. The CDR3 nucleotides are TGTGCCAGTAGCAGAACAGGGGATTGGGGTTCACCCCTCCACTTT. Its translation: CASSRTGDWGSPLHF.

The chain links TRBV27 to TRBJ2-1, with D uncertain. Trimming shortened V by 6 bases and J by 10 bases, and 22 bases separated the two germline ends. Germline V gene lookup returns CDR1 MNHEY and CDR2 SMNVEV (reference sequence). The CDR3 length is 15 residues. CDR3 nucleotides: TGTGCCAGCAGGCGACTTGGCGCCCCCCAATACGAGCAGTTCTTC. Its protein is CASRRLGAPQYEQFF.

CDR3 sequence reads: CSVDVYQETQYF. The CDR3 coding sequence is TGCAGCGTTGACGTGTACCAAGAGACCCAGTACTTC. The chain joins TRBV29-1 to TRBJ2-5; D unclear. The V gene's germline CDR1 is SQVTM and CDR2 ANQGSEA. Trimming removed 3 bases at V and 0 bases at J, with 5 bases between. The CDR3 has 12 amino acids.

The chain employs TRBV6-5 and TRBJ2-5; possibly TRBD2 for D (6 bases). V lost 6 bases and J 4 bases, leaving 18 bases between the germline ends. Germline V CDR1 and CDR2: MNHEY, SVGAGI. This CDR3 comprises 15 residues. CDR3 sequence reads: CASRLNWGDRETQYF. The CDR3 DNA sequence: TGTGCCAGCAGGCTCAACTGGGGGGACCGAGAGACCCAGTACTTC.

The CDR3 spells CASSAARVLGGYTF. The CDR3 DNA follows: TGTGCCAGCAGCGCCGCCAGGGTTTTAGGTGGCTACACCTTC. This chain uses TRBV9 with TRBJ1-2; maybe TRBD1 (5 bases). CDR3 length: 14 residues. Trimming stripped 3 bases from V and 7 bases from J, with 16 bases between. Germline V gene data show CDR1 as SGDLS and CDR2 as YYNGEE.

This chain joins TRBV19 and TRBJ1-2; possibly TRBD1 for D (6 bases). Deletions cut 0 bases from V and 4 bases from J, with 15 bases between. From germline, CDR1 is LNHDA and CDR2 SQIVND (reference sequence). CDR3 length equals 16 residues. The CDR3 region is CASSIDHGGQLYGYTF. The CDR3 bases are TGTGCCAGTAGTATAGACCATGGGGGCCAGCTCTATGGCTACACCTTC.

This chain connects TRBV28 to TRBJ1-1; 8 positions match TRBD1. Trimming cost V 4 bases and J 5 bases; bases outside gene matches: 9. The V gene's germline CDR1 is MDHEN and CDR2 SYDVKM. The CDR3 extends over 15 amino acids. CDR3 region: CASSSAGTGRTEAFF. The CDR3 DNA is TGTGCCAGCAGTTCGGCCGGGACAGGACGGACTGAAGCTTTCTTT. Full variable domain (remainder filled in from reference TRBV28 and TRBJ1-1): DVKVTQSSRYLVKRTGEKVFLECVQDMDHENMFWYRQDPGLGLRLIYFSYDVKMKEKGDIPEGYSVSREKKERFSLILESASTNQTSMYLCASSSAGTGRTEAFFGQGTRLTVV.

The chain combines TRBV9 with TRBJ1-1; D unclear. Looked up from germline, CDR1 is SGDLS and CDR2 is YYNGEE. The V end lost 0 bases, the J end lost 2 bases, and 5 bases lay between the germline ends. This CDR3 is built from 13 residues. CDR3 bases: TGTGCCAGCAGCGTAGGTTCAAACACTGAAGCTTTCTTT. It encodes CASSVGSNTEAFF. The full variable domain, completed using reference TRBV9 and TRBJ1-1, is DSGVTQTPKHLITATGQRVTLRCSPRSGDLSVYWYQQSLDQGLQFLIQYYNGEERAKGNILERFSAQQFPDLHSELNLSSLELGDSALYFCASSVGSNTEAFFGQGTRLTVV.